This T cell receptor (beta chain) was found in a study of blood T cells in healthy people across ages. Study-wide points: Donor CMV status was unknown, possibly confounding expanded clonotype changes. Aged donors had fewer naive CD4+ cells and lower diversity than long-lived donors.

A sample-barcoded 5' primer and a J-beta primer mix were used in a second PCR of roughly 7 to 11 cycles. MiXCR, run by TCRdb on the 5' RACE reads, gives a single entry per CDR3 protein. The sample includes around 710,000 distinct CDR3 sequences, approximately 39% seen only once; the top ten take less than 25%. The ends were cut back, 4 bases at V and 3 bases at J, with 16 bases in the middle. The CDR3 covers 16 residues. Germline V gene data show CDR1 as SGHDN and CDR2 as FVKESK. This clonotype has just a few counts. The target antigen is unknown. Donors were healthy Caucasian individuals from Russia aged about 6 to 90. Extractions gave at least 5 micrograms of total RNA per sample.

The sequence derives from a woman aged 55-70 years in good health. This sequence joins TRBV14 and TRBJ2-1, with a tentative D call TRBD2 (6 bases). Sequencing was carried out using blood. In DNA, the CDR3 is TGTGCCAGCAGCCCCTTGGGGGGAGAGTTCTACAATGAGCAGTTCTTC. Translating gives CASSPLGGEFYNEQFF. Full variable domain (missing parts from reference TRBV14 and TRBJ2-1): EAGVTQFPSHSVIEKGQTVTLRCDPISGHDNLYWYRRVMGKEIKFLLHFVKESKQDESGMPNNRFLAERTGGTYSTLKVQPAELEDSGVYFCASSPLGGEFYNEQFFGPGTRLTVL.